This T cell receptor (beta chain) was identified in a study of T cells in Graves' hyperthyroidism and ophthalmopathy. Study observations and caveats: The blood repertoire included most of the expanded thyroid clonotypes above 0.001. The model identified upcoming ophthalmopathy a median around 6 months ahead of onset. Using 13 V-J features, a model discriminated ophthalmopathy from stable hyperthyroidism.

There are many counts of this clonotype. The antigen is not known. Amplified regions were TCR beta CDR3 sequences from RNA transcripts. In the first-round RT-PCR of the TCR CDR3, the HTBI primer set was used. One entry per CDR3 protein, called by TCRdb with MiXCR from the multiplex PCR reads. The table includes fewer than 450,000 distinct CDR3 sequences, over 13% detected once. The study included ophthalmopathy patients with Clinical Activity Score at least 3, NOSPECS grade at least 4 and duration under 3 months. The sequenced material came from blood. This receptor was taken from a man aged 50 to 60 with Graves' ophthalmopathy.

CDR3 amino acids: CASSEREGSFLANSPLHF. The CDR3 bases are TGTGCCAGCAGTGAAAGGGAGGGCAGCTTTCTAGCGAATTCACCCCTCCACTTT. J is TRBJ1-6 and V is TRBV2; no clear D. The germline CDR1 and CDR2 sequences are SNHLY and FYNNEI. Trimming cost V 2 bases and J 7 bases, with 21 bases left between them. The CDR3 has 18 amino acids.